This TCR beta chain was profiled in a study of T cell responses to AZD1222 COVID-19 vaccine. General study results and limits: Spike-wide coverage was observed for vaccine-associated CD4 TCRs, with dominant responses at 160-218 and 743-854. Repertoire sampling happened only post peak T cell response.

Generated by immunoSEQ multiplex PCR, the TCRdb table keeps only in-frame clones and is missing some. The sample has 97,000 or so clones, around 87% seen once. For this clone: Its antigen remains unidentified.

Germline trimming cut 1 base from V and 4 bases from J; bases unmatched to any gene: 3. This CDR3 has 15 amino acids. Germline V CDR1 and CDR2: SGHDT, YYEEEE. This TCR came from an adult in good health. Sequenced here: peripheral blood, sampled on day 0 of AZD1222 vaccination. The rearrangement uses TRBV5-6 and TRBJ1-4; 8 bases are shared with TRBD1. The chain's CDR3 is CASSLWDRLNEKLFF. The CDR3 region has the DNA TGTGCCAGCAGCTTGTGGGACAGGCTTAATGAAAAACTGTTTTTT.